The 21 T cell receptor beta chains below were found in one sample sequenced in a study of cytomegalovirus exposure and HLA in healthy donors. The primer mix had 60 Vbeta and 13 Jbeta primers. Sequencing used immunoSEQ multiplex PCR; TCRdb keeps in-frame clones, though not all of them. The sample lists about 180,000 clones, just over 70% seen once, with 2% to 2.5% in the top ten. Sequenced material: PBMCs. The receptor set was obtained from a human donor in good health.

V is TRBV4-3 and J is TRBJ2-1, with 7 positions matching TRBD2. V trimming: 0 bases; J trimming: 8 bases; junction bases outside the gene matches: 16. The V gene's germline CDR1 is LGHNA and CDR2 YSLEER. This CDR3 is 18 amino acids long. Here the CDR3 reads CASSQDRGLLPRGDEQFF. The CDR3 DNA is TGCGCCAGCAGCCAAGATCGCGGCCTCCTGCCCCGGGGGGATGAGCAGTTCTTC.

Written as DNA, the CDR3 is TGTGCCAGCCCGGGACAGGTCTATGGCTACACCTTC. Translation: CASPGQVYGYTF. The chain is built from TRBV2 and TRBJ1-2; 8 nucleotides align to TRBD1. V lost 8 bases and J lost 4; bases outside the gene matches: 3. The CDR3 has 12 amino acids. Germline V lookup: CDR1 SNHLY, CDR2 FYNNEI.

V gene TRBV6-4 combines with J gene TRBJ2-5; 11 bases line up with TRBD1. V trimming: 6 bases; J trimming: 5 bases; junction bases outside the gene matches: 8. The CDR3 is 15 residues long. The V gene's germline CDR1 is MRHNA and CDR2 SNTAGT. CDR3 nucleotide sequence: TGTGCCAGCAGAATACGGACAGGGGGCGATGAGACCCAGTACTTC. It encodes CASRIRTGGDETQYF.

The genes are TRBV29-1 and TRBJ2-3, with 7 bases aligning to TRBD2. Germline CDR1 SQVTM, CDR2 ANQGSEA. CDR3 length equals 13 residues. J gave up 7 bases and V 4 bases, and 8 bases lay outside the gene matches. The CDR3 reads CSVAGGERNTQYF. The CDR3 bases are TGCAGCGTTGCTGGGGGGGAGCGAAATACGCAGTATTTT.

This chain connects TRBV4-1 to TRBJ2-2; a possible D gene is TRBD2 (6 bases). The germline V gene has CDR1 MGHRA and CDR2 YSYEKL. V was pared by 1 base and J by 0 bases, with 9 bases between. This CDR3 is built from 16 residues. CDR3: CASSQAPGANTGELFF. In DNA form, the CDR3 reads TGCGCCAGCAGCCAAGCCCCGGGAGCGAACACCGGGGAGCTGTTTTTT.

The chain is built from TRBV9 and TRBJ2-1; the match to TRBD2 covers 16 bases. CDR1 is SGDLS and CDR2 is YYNGEE in the germline V gene. Losses at the gene ends were 2 bases for V and 8 bases for J; bases not matched to a gene: 1. CDR3 size: 15 residues. CDR3 nucleotides: TGTGCCAGCAGCGTGGGACTAGCGGGGGGGCATGAGCAGTTCTTC. It is translated as CASSVGLAGGHEQFF.

The V call is TRBV7-9, the J call TRBJ2-3, with 7 bases lining up with TRBD1. Germline V gene lookup returns CDR1 SEHNR and CDR2 FQNEAQ (reference sequence). The CDR3 consists of 13 residues. V lost 6 bases to trimming and J lost 3 bases; unmatched junction nucleotides: 3. The CDR3 bases are TGTGCCAGCAGTTCGACAGGGACAGATACGCAGTATTTT. This encodes CASSSTGTDTQYF.

The V and J genes are TRBV4-1 and TRBJ2-5; 9 bases map to TRBD2. The germline gives CDR1 MGHRA, CDR2 YSYEKL. The junction had 22 bases not matched to a gene; V was cut back by 4 bases and J by 1 base. There are 21 residues in the CDR3. The CDR3 coding sequence is TGCGCCAGCAGCCGTAGACTATTTTCTCTAGCGGGACCGGACCTCCAAGAGACCCAGTACTTC. Its protein is CASSRRLFSLAGPDLQETQYF.

The chain has TRBV6-1 and TRBJ2-3, with TRBD2 matching over 10 bases. V gave up 6 bases and J gave up 3 bases; unmatched junction bases: 3. This CDR3 has 14 amino acids. CDR1 is MNHNS, CDR2 SASEGT, per germline. CDR3 region: CASRVLAGTDTQYF. CDR3 sequence (DNA): TGTGCCAGCAGGGTACTAGCGGGGACAGATACGCAGTATTTT.

V gene TRBV7-6 combines with J gene TRBJ1-3, with D possibly TRBD1 on 6 matching bases. Germline CDR1 reads SGHVS; CDR2 reads FNYEAQ. This CDR3 contains 14 residues. Trimming removed 0 bases at V and 6 bases at J, with 9 bases between. The CDR3 here is CASSLAGGENTIYF. CDR3 sequence (DNA): TGTGCCAGCAGCTTAGCAGGGGGTGAAAACACCATATATTTT.

This sequence joins TRBV5-1 and TRBJ2-3; 10 nucleotides line up with TRBD1. Germline trimming cut 2 bases from V and 1 base from J; bases unmatched to any gene: 7. The CDR3 runs 17 residues. CDR1 is SGHRS and CDR2 is YFSETQ in the germline V gene. This chain's CDR3 is CASSLQGTGVGTDTQYF. For the CDR3, the DNA is TGCGCCAGCAGCTTACAGGGGACAGGGGTAGGCACAGATACGCAGTATTTT.

V is TRBV6-4 and J is TRBJ2-2, with D possibly matching TRBD1 (5 bases). There are 16 residues in the CDR3. Germline V CDR1 and CDR2: MRHNA, SNTAGT. V was pared by 3 bases and J by 1 base, with 12 bases between. The CDR3 here is CASSENSGRNTGELFF. The CDR3 DNA reads as TGTGCCAGCAGTGAAAATTCAGGGCGGAACACCGGGGAGCTGTTTTTT.

Regarding this clone: One end of the junction fails to match germline, which may point to a read error. The chain couples TRBV7-7 to TRBJ1-2; TRBD1 is a possible D gene (5 bases). Germline loops: CDR1 SSHAT, CDR2 FNYEAQ (reference sequence). The CDR3 contains 16 residues. The CDR3 here is CASSPIPGGGNYGYTF. The CDR3 DNA reads as TGTGCTAGCAGCCCTATCCCAGGCGGGGGTAACTATGGCTACACCTTC.

The rearrangement uses TRBV29-1 and TRBJ1-5; tentatively, D is TRBD1 (6 bases). CDR1 is SQVTM and CDR2 is ANQGSEA in the germline V gene. The CDR3 spans 20 residues. Trimming pared 0 bases from V and 6 bases from J, leaving 30 bases between. The CDR3 protein is CSVEDPRSLGARVHGQPQHF. CDR3 nucleotide sequence: TGCAGCGTTGAAGACCCAAGATCCTTGGGGGCAAGGGTTCATGGTCAGCCCCAGCATTTT.

The chain recombines TRBV2 with TRBJ1-1; D is ambiguous. CDR3 length equals 15 residues. Germline CDR1 reads SNHLY; CDR2 reads FYNNEI. The V gene lost 6 bases and the J gene lost 1 base, with 15 bases spanning the gap. This CDR3 is CASSPSDGENTEAFF. CDR3 in DNA: TGTGCCAGCAGCCCCTCCGACGGGGAGAACACTGAAGCTTTCTTT.

This clone was counted a few times. This chain joins TRBV5-1 and TRBJ2-7, with a weak D call TRBD1 (5 bases). Trimming left V 4 bases short and J 3 bases short, with 8 bases between. The CDR3 has 12 residues. Germline CDR1 reads SGHRS; CDR2 reads YFSETQ. In DNA, the CDR3 is TGCGCCAGCAGCATGGGGCTCTACGAGCAGTACTTC. Translation gives CASSMGLYEQYF.

V usage is TRBV7-2 and J usage is TRBJ2-7; TRBD2 is a possible D gene (5 bases). The V and J ends lost 4 bases and 0 bases respectively, with 13 bases between them. CDR3 size: 15 residues. Germline-derived CDR1 and CDR2 are SGHTA and FQGNSA. In DNA, the CDR3 is TGTGCCAGCAGCTCTTGGACTGCCCTCTCCTACGAGCAGTACTTC. Translating gives CASSSWTALSYEQYF. The full variable domain, rest sourced from reference TRBV7-2 and TRBJ2-7, is GAGVSQSPSNKVTEKGKDVELRCDPISGHTALYWYRQSLGQGLEFLIYFQGNSAPDKSGLPSDRFSAERTGGSVSTLTIQRTQQEDSAVYLCASSSWTALSYEQYFGPGTRLTVT.

V and J are TRBV29-1 and TRBJ1-3; D unresolved. There are 13 residues in the CDR3. The V end was cut by 5 bases, the J end by 0 bases, with 8 bases between. Germline V gene lookup returns CDR1 SQVTM and CDR2 ANQGSEA. In DNA form, the CDR3 reads TGCAGCGTTCCCGGGAGCTCTGGAAACACCATATATTTT. It is translated as CSVPGSSGNTIYF.

A few counts support this clone. The chain joins TRBV4-3 to TRBJ2-2; possibly TRBD1 for D (6 bases). The V end was cut by 0 bases, the J end by 2 bases, with 10 bases between. The V gene's germline CDR1 is LGHNA and CDR2 YSLEER. This CDR3 is built from 16 residues. The CDR3 protein is CASSQDRQANTGELFF. The CDR3 region has the DNA TGCGCCAGCAGCCAAGATCGACAGGCAAACACCGGGGAGCTGTTTTTT.

The rearrangement uses TRBV7-9 and TRBJ1-1; D gene unclear. Trimming left V 4 bases short and J 0 bases short, with 12 bases between. This CDR3 contains 15 residues. Germline CDR1 is SEHNR and CDR2 is FQNEAQ (reference sequence). CDR3 bases: TGTGCCAGCAGCTCCGAGAGCGGGGTGAACACTGAAGCTTTCTTT. Translating it yields CASSSESGVNTEAFF.

In its sample, this clone was seen once. The rearrangement links TRBV6-5 to TRBJ1-2; D might be TRBD1 (5 bases). This CDR3 region has 13 residues. Germline CDR1 and CDR2: MNHEY and SVGAGI. V gave up 4 bases and J gave up 2 bases, with 8 bases separating them. The CDR3 region is CASSWTSNYGYTF. CDR3 sequence (DNA): TGTGCCAGCAGTTGGACATCGAACTATGGCTACACCTTC.